This TCR beta chain was captured by sequencing in a study of blood T cells in healthy people across ages. For the study at large: Capture by template switching was about one barcoded beta molecule per two T cells.

Next came a second PCR, run for about 7 to 12 cycles, which used a sample-barcoded 5' primer along with a J-beta primer mix. Every cDNA molecule carried a tag from a template-switch adaptor bearing 12 random nucleotides. In TCRdb, the 5' RACE reads were re-called with MiXCR into one record per CDR3 protein. The table includes about 580,000 distinct CDR3 sequences, 40% to 55% detected once. Points on this clonotype: Its specificity is not known.

Study outcomes and limitations: Per-million-T-cell TCR beta diversity fell roughly linearly with age.

Germline-derived CDR1 and CDR2 are ENHRY and SYGVKD. V lost 0 bases and J 6 bases, leaving 10 bases between the germline ends. The CDR3 extends over 14 amino acids. The donors, aged roughly 6 to 95, were healthy Caucasians from Russia. The sequenced material came from blood. This rearrangement joins TRBV10-3 to TRBJ2-3; possible D gene TRBD1, 6 bases. The origin of this receptor is an elderly man in good health. Here the CDR3 reads CAISESTGSDTQYF. DNA of the CDR3: TGTGCCATCAGTGAGTCAACAGGGTCCGATACGCAGTATTTT.